Following are 14 T cell receptor beta chains from one sample sequenced in a study of cytomegalovirus exposure and HLA in healthy donors. 60 Vbeta and 13 Jbeta primers were used in PCR. Sequenced by immunoSEQ multiplex PCR; TCRdb stores in-frame clones only, minus some. Among 150,000 or so clones, more than 70% were seen once, and the ten largest hold around 6.6%. Sequenced sample: PBMCs. These receptors were obtained from a male donor in good health and CMV-seropositive.

J is TRBJ2-7 and V is TRBV10-3; 8 positions agree with TRBD1. CDR1 and CDR2 (germline): ENHRY, SYGVKD. This CDR3 has 13 amino acids. The V gene end was trimmed by 8 bases and the J gene end by 3 bases; junction bases not matched to a gene: 6. Here the CDR3 reads CAIGQGQNYEQYF. As DNA, the CDR3 is TGTGCCATCGGACAGGGACAAAACTACGAGCAGTACTTC.

V usage is TRBV28 and J usage is TRBJ2-3; 7 bases map to TRBD2. The CDR3 runs 14 residues. CDR1 is MDHEN and CDR2 is SYDVKM in the germline V gene. J gave up 5 bases and V 5 bases, and 7 bases lay outside the gene matches. In DNA, the CDR3 is TGTGCCAGCAGTAGGGCGGGAGTTTTAGATACGCAGTATTTT. Translating it yields CASSRAGVLDTQYF.

V gene TRBV2 combines with J gene TRBJ2-3; weak D call: TRBD2 (5 bases). The germline CDR1 and CDR2 sequences are SNHLY and FYNNEI. CDR3 size: 11 residues. V was cut by 6 bases and J by 5 bases, with 6 bases left in between. The chain's CDR3 is CASRAGDTQYF. The CDR3 region has the DNA TGTGCCAGCAGGGCGGGAGATACGCAGTATTTT.

The rearrangement joins TRBV5-4 to TRBJ2-4; perhaps TRBD1 as D (6 bases). This CDR3 has 17 amino acids. Germline-derived CDR1 and CDR2 are SGHNT and YYREEE (reference sequence). V dropped 3 bases and J dropped 2 bases, with 18 bases sitting between them. The CDR3 DNA follows: TGTGCCAGCAGCTGGGTAGGGACACGCGACCCCAAAAACATTCAGTACTTC. Its protein product is CASSWVGTRDPKNIQYF.

The chain has TRBV19 and TRBJ1-2; a possible D gene is TRBD1 (5 bases). CDR3 length equals 16 residues. Germline V lookup: CDR1 LNHDA, CDR2 SQIVND (reference sequence). V was pared by 5 bases and J by 5 bases, with 21 bases between. The CDR3 region is CASSSQQTGLPYGYTF. CDR3 nucleotide sequence: TGTGCCAGTAGTTCCCAACAGACGGGACTACCTTATGGCTACACCTTC.

This chain connects TRBV7-9 to TRBJ2-7; unclear D gene. CDR3 size: 13 residues. With 2 bases removed from V and 6 bases from J, the gap between germline ends came to 11 bases. The germline V gene encodes CDR1 SEHNR and CDR2 FQNEAQ (reference sequence). The CDR3: CASSLRTSIEQYF. DNA of the CDR3: TGTGCCAGCAGCTTAAGAACGAGTATCGAGCAGTACTTC.

This chain connects TRBV6-1 to TRBJ1-1; 7 bases line up with TRBD1. V lost 9 bases and J lost 1; bases outside the gene matches: 8. This CDR3 spans 14 amino acids. CDR1 MNHNS and CDR2 SASEGT come from the germline V gene. The CDR3 region is CASWQGVSNTEAFF. CDR3 bases: TGTGCCAGTTGGCAGGGGGTTTCGAACACTGAAGCTTTCTTT.

V usage is TRBV27 and J usage is TRBJ1-2; TRBD1 matches 8 bases. Germline V CDR1 and CDR2: MNHEY, SMNVEV (reference sequence). The ends lost 6 bases at V and 6 bases at J; junction bases unmatched: 3. This CDR3 comprises 12 residues. For the CDR3, the DNA is TGTGCCAGCAGCGGGACAGGAGATGGCTACACCTTC. This sequence encodes CASSGTGDGYTF.

This clone has just a few counts. The chain uses TRBV5-4 and TRBJ2-7, with D tentatively TRBD1 (5 bases). Deletions cut 3 bases from V and 2 bases from J, with 12 bases between. CDR1 and CDR2 from the germline V gene are SGHNT and YYREEE (reference sequence). The CDR3 length is 14 residues. The DNA for the CDR3 is TGTGCCAGCAGCTATGACAGTAAGGCCTACGAGCAGTACTTC. Translation: CASSYDSKAYEQYF.

The gene calls are TRBV30 and TRBJ1-4; 8 nucleotides match TRBD1. V was clipped by 4 bases and J by 13 bases; unmatched bases: 8. Germline V gene lookup returns CDR1 GTSNPN and CDR2 SVGIG (reference sequence). CDR3 length: 12 residues. DNA for the CDR3: TGTGCCTGGAAAACCGACAGGGGAGGACTGTTTTTT. It specifies CAWKTDRGGLFF.

This clone appeared a few times. The genes are TRBV29-1 and TRBJ1-1; 7 positions agree with TRBD1. V lost 4 bases and J lost 1; bases outside the gene matches: 15. CDR3 length: 17 amino acids. Germline CDR1 and CDR2: SQVTM and ANQGSEA. CDR3 DNA: TGCAGCGTTGCTAATCGTCTGCAGGGGGTAAGGAACACTGAAGCTTTCTTT. This encodes CSVANRLQGVRNTEAFF.

The V and J genes are TRBV9 and TRBJ2-5, with D possibly matching TRBD1 (5 bases). There are 14 residues in the CDR3. In germline, CDR1 is SGDLS, CDR2 YYNGEE. Trimming cost V 0 bases and J 3 bases, with 9 bases left between them. CDR3 in amino acids: CASSVEGAEETQYF. The CDR3 DNA sequence: TGTGCCAGCAGCGTAGAAGGGGCCGAAGAGACCCAGTACTTC.

J is TRBJ2-1 and V is TRBV9; D is unclear. This CDR3 has 12 amino acids. The germline CDR1 and CDR2 sequences are SGDLS and YYNGEE. Trimming stripped 0 bases from V and 7 bases from J, with 5 bases between. The CDR3 loop reads CASSVALNEQFF. The CDR3 nucleotides read TGTGCCAGCAGCGTAGCCCTGAATGAGCAGTTCTTC.

V and J are TRBV6-5 and TRBJ2-2, with D unclear. V dropped 2 bases and J dropped 7 bases, with 2 bases sitting between them. CDR1 and CDR2 (germline): MNHEY, SVGAGI. The CDR3 consists of 11 residues. In DNA form, the CDR3 reads TGTGCCAGCAGTTACCACGGGGAGCTGTTTTTT. This gives the protein CASSYHGELFF.